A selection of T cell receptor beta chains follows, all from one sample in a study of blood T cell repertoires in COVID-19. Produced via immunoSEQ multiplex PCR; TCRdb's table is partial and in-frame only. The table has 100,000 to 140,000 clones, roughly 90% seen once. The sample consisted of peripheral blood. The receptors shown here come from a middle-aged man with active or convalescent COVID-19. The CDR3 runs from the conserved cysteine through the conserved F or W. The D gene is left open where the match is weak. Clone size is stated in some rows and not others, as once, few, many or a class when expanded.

cdr3_nt: TGTGCCTGGAGTGTCAGCCAGGACACTGAAGCTTTCTTT
cdr3_aa: CAWSVSQDTEAFF
clone_size: medium-sized
d_call: -
v_call: TRBV30
j_call: TRBJ1-1

cdr3_nt: TGCGCCAGCAGCCAAGACCCTCTGAGCAACTATGGCTACACCTTC
cdr3_aa: CASSQDPLSNYGYTF
clone_size: -
d_call: -
v_call: TRBV4-3
j_call: TRBJ1-2

cdr3_nt: TGTGCCAGCAGCTCGGGACTAGCGTCGGAGACCCAGTACTTC
cdr3_aa: CASSSGLASETQYF
clone_size: -
d_call: TRBD2
v_call: TRBV7-3
j_call: TRBJ2-5

cdr3_nt: TGTGCCAGCAGTTTGGCGGGGACCGGGGAGCTGTTTTTT
cdr3_aa: CASSLAGTGELFF
clone_size: -
d_call: -
v_call: TRBV27
j_call: TRBJ2-2

cdr3_nt: TGTGCCAGCAGTGACCGGGAGCAAGAGGGGCAGACCGGGGAGCTGTTTTTT
cdr3_aa: CASSDREQEGQTGELFF
clone_size: -
d_call: -
v_call: TRBV6-4
j_call: TRBJ2-2

cdr3_nt: TGTGCCAGCATGACCCACCGGGACAGCAACTATGGCTACACCTTC
cdr3_aa: CASMTHRDSNYGYTF
clone_size: -
d_call: TRBD1
v_call: TRBV27
j_call: TRBJ1-2

cdr3_nt: TGTGCCTGGAGGAATAGCGGGAGCAATCAGCCCCAGCATTTT
cdr3_aa: CAWRNSGSNQPQHF
clone_size: -
d_call: -
v_call: TRBV30
j_call: TRBJ1-5

cdr3_nt: TGTGCCAGCAGTCCTATCCCGGGACAGGGAAGTAGCCCTGAAGCTTTCTTT
cdr3_aa: CASSPIPGQGSSPEAFF
clone_size: few
d_call: TRBD1
v_call: TRBV6-6
j_call: TRBJ1-1

cdr3_nt: TGTGCCAGCAGTTTGCTGCTCACAGATTCACCCCTCCACTTT
cdr3_aa: CASSLLLTDSPLHF
clone_size: -
d_call: -
v_call: TRBV28
j_call: TRBJ1-6

cdr3_nt: TGCGCCAGCAGCCCGGGTCTTAGACAGGGCCACACCTTC
cdr3_aa: CASSPGLRQGHTF
clone_size: -
d_call: TRBD1
v_call: TRBV4-3
j_call: TRBJ1-2

cdr3_nt: TGTGCCAGCAGTTTGGGGAGCTACTATGGCTACACCTTC
cdr3_aa: CASSLGSYYGYTF
clone_size: -
d_call: -
v_call: TRBV28
j_call: TRBJ1-2

cdr3_nt: TGTGCCAGCAGTCCCTGGGGGGGAAATGAAAAACTGTTTTTT
cdr3_aa: CASSPWGGNEKLFF
clone_size: -
d_call: -
v_call: TRBV27
j_call: TRBJ1-4

cdr3_nt: TGCGCCAGCAGCCAAGGGACTAGCGCCTACAATGAGCAGTTCTTC
cdr3_aa: CASSQGTSAYNEQFF
clone_size: -
d_call: TRBD2
v_call: TRBV4-3
j_call: TRBJ2-1

cdr3_nt: TGTGCCAGCACCTTAGGGACAGGGGGCGCGGGTCAGCCCCAGCATTTT
cdr3_aa: CASTLGTGGAGQPQHF
clone_size: -
d_call: TRBD1
v_call: TRBV28
j_call: TRBJ1-5

cdr3_nt: TGTGCCAGCTCACCGAGGACAGGGAGAAATAATGAAAAACTGTTTTTT
cdr3_aa: CASSPRTGRNNEKLFF
clone_size: -
d_call: TRBD1
v_call: TRBV18
j_call: TRBJ1-4

cdr3_nt: TGTGCCAGCAGCCGACCGGGACTAGCTAACTTCTCTGGGGCCAACGTCCTGACTTTC
cdr3_aa: CASSRPGLANFSGANVLTF
clone_size: once
d_call: TRBD2
v_call: TRBV6-4
j_call: TRBJ2-6